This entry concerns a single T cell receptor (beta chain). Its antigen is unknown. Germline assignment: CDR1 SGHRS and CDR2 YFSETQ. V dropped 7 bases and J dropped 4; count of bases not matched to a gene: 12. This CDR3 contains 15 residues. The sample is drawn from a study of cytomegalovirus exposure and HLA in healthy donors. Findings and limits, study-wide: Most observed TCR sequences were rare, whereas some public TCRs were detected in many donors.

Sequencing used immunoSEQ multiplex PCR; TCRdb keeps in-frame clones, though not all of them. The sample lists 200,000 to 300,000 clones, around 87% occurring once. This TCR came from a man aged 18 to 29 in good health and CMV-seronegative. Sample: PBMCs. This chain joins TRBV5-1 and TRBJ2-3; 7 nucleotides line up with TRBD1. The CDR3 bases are TGCGCCAGCGGATTACAGGGGTCGGGCCCAGATACGCAGTATTTT. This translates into CASGLQGSGPDTQYF.